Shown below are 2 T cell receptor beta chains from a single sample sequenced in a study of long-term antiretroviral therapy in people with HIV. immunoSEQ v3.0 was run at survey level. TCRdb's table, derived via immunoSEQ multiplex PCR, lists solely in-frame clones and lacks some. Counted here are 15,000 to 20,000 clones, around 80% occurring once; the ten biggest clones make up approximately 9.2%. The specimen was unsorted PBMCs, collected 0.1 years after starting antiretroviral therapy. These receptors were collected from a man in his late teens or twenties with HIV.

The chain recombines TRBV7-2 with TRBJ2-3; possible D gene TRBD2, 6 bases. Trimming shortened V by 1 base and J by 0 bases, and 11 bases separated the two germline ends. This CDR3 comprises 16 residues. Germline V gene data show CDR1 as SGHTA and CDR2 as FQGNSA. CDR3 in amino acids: CASSLGHGTSTDTQYF. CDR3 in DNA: TGTGCCAGCAGCTTAGGACACGGGACTAGCACAGATACGCAGTATTTT.

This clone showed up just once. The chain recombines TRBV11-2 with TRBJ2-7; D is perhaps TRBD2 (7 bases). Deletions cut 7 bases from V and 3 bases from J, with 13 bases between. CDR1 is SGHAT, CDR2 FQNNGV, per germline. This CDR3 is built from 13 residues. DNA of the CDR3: TGTGCCAGCATCAGAGGGGGGGACTACGAGCAGTACTTC. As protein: CASIRGGDYEQYF. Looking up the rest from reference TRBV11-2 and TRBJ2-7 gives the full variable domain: EAGVAQSPRYKIIEKRQSVAFWCNPISGHATLYWYQQILGQGPKLLIQFQNNGVVDDSQLPKDRFSAERLKGVDSTLKIQPAKLEDSAVYLCASIRGGDYEQYFGPGTRLTVT.